The TCR beta chain under discussion was sequenced for a study of cytomegalovirus exposure and HLA in healthy donors. General observations from the study: The authors later linked a missense DCLRE1C variant to TCR beta V- and J-gene trimming. Earlier analysis found most TCR beta V segments productive about 90% or about 30% of the time. Presence/absence analyses supposed approximately even sequencing depth among donors. Some TCR beta chains (164 of them) were listed as cytomegalovirus-associated.

As to this clone: Its target is not known.

V dropped 1 base and J dropped 7; count of bases not matched to a gene: 6. The CDR3 runs to 15 residues. CDR1 SGHVS and CDR2 FQNEAQ come from the germline V gene. The PCR made use of 60 Vbeta and 13 Jbeta primers. Profiling relied on immunoSEQ multiplex PCR, and the TCRdb table lists in-frame clones only, not all of them. The repertoire has 150,000 to 200,000 clones, around 82% of them found once; the top ten carry about 1.8%. This sequence originates from a man between 18 and 35 years old in good health and CMV-seronegative. The rearrangement uses TRBV7-8 and TRBJ1-4, with 7 nucleotides matching TRBD1. Sequencing was performed on PBMCs. The CDR3 DNA is TGTGCCAGCAGCTTAGAGCGAGGACAGGCTGAAAAACTGTTTTTT. Its translation is CASSLERGQAEKLFF.